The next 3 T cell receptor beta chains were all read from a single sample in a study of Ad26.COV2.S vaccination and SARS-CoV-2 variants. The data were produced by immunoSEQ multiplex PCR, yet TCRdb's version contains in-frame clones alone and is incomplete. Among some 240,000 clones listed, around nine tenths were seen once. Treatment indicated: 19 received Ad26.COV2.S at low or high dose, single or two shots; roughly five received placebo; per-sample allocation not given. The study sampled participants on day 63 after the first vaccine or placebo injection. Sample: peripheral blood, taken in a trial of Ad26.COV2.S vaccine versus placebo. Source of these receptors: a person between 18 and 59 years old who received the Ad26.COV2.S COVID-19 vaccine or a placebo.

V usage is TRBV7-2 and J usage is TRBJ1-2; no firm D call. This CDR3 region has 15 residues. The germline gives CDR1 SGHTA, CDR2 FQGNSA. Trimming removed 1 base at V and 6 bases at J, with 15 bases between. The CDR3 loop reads CASSLGGGGINGYTF. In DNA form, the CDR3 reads TGTGCCAGCAGCTTAGGGGGAGGAGGGATCAATGGCTACACCTTC.

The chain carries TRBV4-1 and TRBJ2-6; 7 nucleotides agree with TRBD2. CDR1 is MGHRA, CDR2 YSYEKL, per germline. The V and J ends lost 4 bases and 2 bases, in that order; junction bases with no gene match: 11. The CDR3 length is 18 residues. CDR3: CASSLVSGGGAGANVLTF. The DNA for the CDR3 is TGCGCCAGCAGCCTAGTTTCTGGGGGGGGAGCTGGGGCCAACGTCCTGACTTTC.

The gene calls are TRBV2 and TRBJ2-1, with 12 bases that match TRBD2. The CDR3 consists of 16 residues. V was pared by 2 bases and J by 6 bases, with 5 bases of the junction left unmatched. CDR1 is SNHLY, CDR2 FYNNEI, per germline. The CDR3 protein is CASSELAGGGGNEQFF. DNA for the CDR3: TGTGCCAGCAGTGAACTAGCGGGAGGGGGGGGCAATGAGCAGTTCTTC.